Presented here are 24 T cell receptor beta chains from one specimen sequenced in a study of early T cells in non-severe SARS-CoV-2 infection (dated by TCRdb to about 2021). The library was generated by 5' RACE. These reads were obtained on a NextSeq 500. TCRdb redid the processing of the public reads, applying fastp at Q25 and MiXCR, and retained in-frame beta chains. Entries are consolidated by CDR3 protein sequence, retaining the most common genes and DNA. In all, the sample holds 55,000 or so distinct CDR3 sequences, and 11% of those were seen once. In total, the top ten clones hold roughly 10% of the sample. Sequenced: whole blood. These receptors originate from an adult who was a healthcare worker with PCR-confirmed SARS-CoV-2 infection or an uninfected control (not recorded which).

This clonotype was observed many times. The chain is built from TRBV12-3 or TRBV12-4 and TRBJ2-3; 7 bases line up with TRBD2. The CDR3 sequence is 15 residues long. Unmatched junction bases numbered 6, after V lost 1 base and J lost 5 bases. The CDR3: CASSLGGLYGDTQYF. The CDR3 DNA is TGTGCCAGCAGTTTAGGGGGACTATACGGAGATACGCAGTATTTT.

CDR3 loop: CASSQVGAGGYNEQFF. In DNA, the CDR3 is TGTGCCAGCAGCCAAGTGGGGGCAGGGGGCTACAATGAGCAGTTCTTC. The chain joins TRBV14 to TRBJ2-1, with 7 bases lining up with TRBD1. The V gene end was trimmed by 1 base and the J gene end by 3 bases; junction bases not matched to a gene: 6. This CDR3 is built from 16 residues. The germline CDR1 and CDR2 sequences are SGHDN and FVKESK. Variable domain in full (rest from reference TRBV14 and TRBJ2-1): EAGVTQFPSHSVIEKGQTVTLRCDPISGHDNLYWYRRVMGKEIKFLLHFVKESKQDESGMPNNRFLAERTGGTYSTLKVQPAELEDSGVYFCASSQVGAGGYNEQFFGPGTRLTVL.

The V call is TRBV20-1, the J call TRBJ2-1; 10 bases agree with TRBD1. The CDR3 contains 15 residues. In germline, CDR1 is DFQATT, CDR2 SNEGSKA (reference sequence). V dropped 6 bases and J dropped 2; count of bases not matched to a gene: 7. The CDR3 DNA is TGCAGTGCCGCGGGACAGGGGAAAACCTACAATGAGCAGTTCTTC. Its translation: CSAAGQGKTYNEQFF.

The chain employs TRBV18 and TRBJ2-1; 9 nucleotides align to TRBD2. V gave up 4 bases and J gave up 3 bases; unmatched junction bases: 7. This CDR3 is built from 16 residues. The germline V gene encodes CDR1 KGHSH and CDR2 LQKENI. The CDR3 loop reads CASSHDSGGGYNEQFF. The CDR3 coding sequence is TGTGCCAGCTCACATGATAGCGGGGGTGGCTACAATGAGCAGTTCTTC.

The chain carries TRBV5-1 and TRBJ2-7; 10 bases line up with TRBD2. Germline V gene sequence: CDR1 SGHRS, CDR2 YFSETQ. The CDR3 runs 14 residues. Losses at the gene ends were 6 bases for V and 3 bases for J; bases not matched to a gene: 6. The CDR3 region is CASNLAGGLYEQYF. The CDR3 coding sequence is TGCGCCAGCAACTTAGCGGGAGGCCTCTACGAGCAGTACTTC. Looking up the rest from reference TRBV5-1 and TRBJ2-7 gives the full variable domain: KAGVTQTPRYLIKTRGQQVTLSCSPISGHRSVSWYQQTPGQGLQFLFEYFSETQRNKGNFPGRFSGRQFSNSRSEMNVSTLELGDSALYLCASNLAGGLYEQYFGPGTRLTVT.

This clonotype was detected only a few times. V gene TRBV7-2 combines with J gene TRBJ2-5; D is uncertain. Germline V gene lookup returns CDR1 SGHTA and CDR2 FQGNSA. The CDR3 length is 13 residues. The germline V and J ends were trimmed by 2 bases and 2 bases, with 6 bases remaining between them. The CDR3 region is CASSLWQQETQYF. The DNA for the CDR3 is TGTGCCAGCAGCTTATGGCAGCAAGAGACCCAGTACTTC. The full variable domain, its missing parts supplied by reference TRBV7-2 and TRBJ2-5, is GAGVSQSPSNKVTEKGKDVELRCDPISGHTALYWYRQSLGQGLEFLIYFQGNSAPDKSGLPSDRFSAERTGGSVSTLTIQRTQQEDSAVYLCASSLWQQETQYFGPGTRLLVL.

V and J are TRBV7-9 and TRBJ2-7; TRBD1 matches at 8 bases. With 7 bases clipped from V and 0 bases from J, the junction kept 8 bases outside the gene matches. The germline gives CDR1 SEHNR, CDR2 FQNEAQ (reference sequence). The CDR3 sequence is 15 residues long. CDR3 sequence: CASIPRTGSSYEQYF. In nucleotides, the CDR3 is TGTGCCAGCATCCCGCGGACAGGGAGCTCCTACGAGCAGTACTTC.

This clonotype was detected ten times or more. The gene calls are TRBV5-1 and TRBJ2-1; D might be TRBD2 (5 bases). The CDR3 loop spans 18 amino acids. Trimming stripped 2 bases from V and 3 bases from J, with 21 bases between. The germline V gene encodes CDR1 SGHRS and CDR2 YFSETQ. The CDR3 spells CASSLHQQATGSYNEQFF. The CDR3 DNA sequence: TGCGCCAGCAGCTTACACCAACAAGCAACGGGAAGCTACAATGAGCAGTTCTTC.

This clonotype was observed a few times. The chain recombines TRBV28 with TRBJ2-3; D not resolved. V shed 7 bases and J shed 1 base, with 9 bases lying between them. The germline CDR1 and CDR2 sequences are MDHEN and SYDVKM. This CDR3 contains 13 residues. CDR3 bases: TGTGCCAGCATTGGTCTCGGCACAGATACGCAGTATTTT. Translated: CASIGLGTDTQYF.

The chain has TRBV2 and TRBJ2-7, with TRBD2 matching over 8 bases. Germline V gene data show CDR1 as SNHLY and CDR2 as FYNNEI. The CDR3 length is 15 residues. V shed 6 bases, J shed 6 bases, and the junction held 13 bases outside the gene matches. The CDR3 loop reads CASRVRDTGGSEQYF. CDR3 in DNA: TGTGCCAGCAGAGTCCGGGACACGGGAGGGTCCGAGCAGTACTTC.

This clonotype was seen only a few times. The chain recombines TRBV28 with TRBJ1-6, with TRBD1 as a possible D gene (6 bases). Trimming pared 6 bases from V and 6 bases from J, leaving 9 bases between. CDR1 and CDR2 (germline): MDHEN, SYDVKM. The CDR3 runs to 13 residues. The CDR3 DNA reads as TGTGCCAGCAGGCTACAGGGTAATTCACCCCTCCACTTT. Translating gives CASRLQGNSPLHF. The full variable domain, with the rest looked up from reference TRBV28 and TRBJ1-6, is DVKVTQSSRYLVKRTGEKVFLECVQDMDHENMFWYRQDPGLGLRLIYFSYDVKMKEKGDIPEGYSVSREKKERFSLILESASTNQTSMYLCASRLQGNSPLHFGNGTRLTVT.

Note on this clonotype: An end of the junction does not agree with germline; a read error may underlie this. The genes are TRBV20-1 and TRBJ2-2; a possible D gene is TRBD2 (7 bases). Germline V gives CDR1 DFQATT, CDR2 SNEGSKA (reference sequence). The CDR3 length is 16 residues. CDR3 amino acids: CSAVRGAGANTGQLFF. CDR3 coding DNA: TGCAGTGCGGTGAGAGGTGCGGGGGCGAACACCGGGCAGCTGTTTTTT.

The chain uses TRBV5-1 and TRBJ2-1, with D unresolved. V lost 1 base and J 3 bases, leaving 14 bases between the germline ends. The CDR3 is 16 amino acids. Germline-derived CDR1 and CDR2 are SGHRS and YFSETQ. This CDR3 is CASSLSGGNFYNEQFF. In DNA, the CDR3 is TGCGCCAGCAGCTTGTCTGGCGGAAACTTCTACAATGAGCAGTTCTTC.

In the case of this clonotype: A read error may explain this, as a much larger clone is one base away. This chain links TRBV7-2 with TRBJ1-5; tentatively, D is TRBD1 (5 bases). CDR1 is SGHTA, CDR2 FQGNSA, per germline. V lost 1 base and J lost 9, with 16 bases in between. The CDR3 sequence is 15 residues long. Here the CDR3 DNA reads TGTGCCAGCAGCTTAGATCAGGGAACGGATCGGCCCCAGCATTTT. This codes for CASSLDQGTDRPQHF.

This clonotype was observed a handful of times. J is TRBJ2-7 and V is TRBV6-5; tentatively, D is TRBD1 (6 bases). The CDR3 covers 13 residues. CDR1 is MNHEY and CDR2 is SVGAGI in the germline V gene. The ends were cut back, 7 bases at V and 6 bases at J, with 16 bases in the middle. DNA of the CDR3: TGTGCCAGCACCCGACCGGACAGTTCCGAGCAGTACTTC. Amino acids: CASTRPDSSEQYF.

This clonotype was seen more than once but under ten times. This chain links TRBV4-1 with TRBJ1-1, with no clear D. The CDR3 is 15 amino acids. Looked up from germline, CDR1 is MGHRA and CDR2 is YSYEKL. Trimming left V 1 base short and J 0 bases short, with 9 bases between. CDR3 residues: CASSQVNTMNTEAFF. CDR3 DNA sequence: TGCGCCAGCAGCCAAGTTAACACTATGAACACTGAAGCTTTCTTT.

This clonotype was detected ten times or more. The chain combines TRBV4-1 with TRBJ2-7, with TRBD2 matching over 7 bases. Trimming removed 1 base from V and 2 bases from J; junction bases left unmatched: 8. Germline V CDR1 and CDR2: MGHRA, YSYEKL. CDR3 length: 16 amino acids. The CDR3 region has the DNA TGCGCCAGCAGCCAAGCCCGGGCTAGCGGCACCTACGAGCAGTACTTC. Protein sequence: CASSQARASGTYEQYF.

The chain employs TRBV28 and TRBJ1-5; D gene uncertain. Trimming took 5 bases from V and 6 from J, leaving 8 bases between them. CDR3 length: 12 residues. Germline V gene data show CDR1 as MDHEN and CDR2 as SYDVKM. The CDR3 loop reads CASSPPGQPQHF. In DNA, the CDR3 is TGTGCCAGCAGTCCCCCGGGTCAGCCCCAGCATTTT.

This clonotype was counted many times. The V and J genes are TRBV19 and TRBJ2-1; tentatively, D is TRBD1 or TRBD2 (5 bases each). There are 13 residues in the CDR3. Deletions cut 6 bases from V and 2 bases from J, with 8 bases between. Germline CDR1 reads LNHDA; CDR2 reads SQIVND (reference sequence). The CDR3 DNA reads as TGTGCCAGTAGAAGGGACCCCTACAATGAGCAGTTCTTC. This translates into CASRRDPYNEQFF.

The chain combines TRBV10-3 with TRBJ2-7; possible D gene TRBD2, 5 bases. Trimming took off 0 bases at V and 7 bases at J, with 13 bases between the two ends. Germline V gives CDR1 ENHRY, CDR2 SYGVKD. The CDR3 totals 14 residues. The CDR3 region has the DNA TGTGCCATCAGTGAGTCGGCCCAGGCGGGTGAGCAGTACTTC. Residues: CAISESAQAGEQYF.

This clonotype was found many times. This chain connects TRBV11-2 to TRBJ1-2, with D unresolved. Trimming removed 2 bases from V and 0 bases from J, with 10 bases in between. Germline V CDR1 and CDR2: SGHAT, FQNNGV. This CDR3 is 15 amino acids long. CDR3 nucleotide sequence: TGTGCCAGCAGCTTACGTCCGGGAGCTAACTATGGCTACACCTTC. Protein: CASSLRPGANYGYTF. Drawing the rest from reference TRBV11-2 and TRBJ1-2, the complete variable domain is EAGVAQSPRYKIIEKRQSVAFWCNPISGHATLYWYQQILGQGPKLLIQFQNNGVVDDSQLPKDRFSAERLKGVDSTLKIQPAKLEDSAVYLCASSLRPGANYGYTFGSGTRLTVV.

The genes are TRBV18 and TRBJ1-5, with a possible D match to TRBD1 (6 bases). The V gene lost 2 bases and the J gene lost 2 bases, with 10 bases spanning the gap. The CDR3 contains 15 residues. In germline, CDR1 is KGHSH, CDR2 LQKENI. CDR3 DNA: TGTGCCAGCTCACCATCACACAGGGGCAATCAGCCCCAGCATTTT. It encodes CASSPSHRGNQPQHF. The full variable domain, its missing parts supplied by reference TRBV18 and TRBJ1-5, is NAGVMQNPRHLVRRRGQEARLRCSPMKGHSHVYWYRQLPEEGLKFMVYLQKENIIDESGMPKERFSAEFPKEGPSILRIQQVVRGDSAAYFCASSPSHRGNQPQHFGDGTRLSIL.

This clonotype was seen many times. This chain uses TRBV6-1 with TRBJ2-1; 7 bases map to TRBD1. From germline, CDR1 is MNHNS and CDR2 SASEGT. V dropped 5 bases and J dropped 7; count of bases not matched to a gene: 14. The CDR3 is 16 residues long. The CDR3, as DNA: TGTGCCAGCAGTAGTCGCCGGGACAGAGCTGGAAATGAGCAGTTCTTC. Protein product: CASSSRRDRAGNEQFF.

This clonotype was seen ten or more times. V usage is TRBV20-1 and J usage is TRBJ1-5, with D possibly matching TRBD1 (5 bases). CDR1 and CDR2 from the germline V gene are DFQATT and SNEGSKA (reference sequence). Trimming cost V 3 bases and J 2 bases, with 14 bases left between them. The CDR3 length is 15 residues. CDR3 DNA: TGCAGTGCTAGTCTGGGTAGGGACGGCAATCAGCCCCAGCATTTT. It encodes CSASLGRDGNQPQHF.